These 20 T cell receptor beta chains were sequenced from one sample in a study of blood T cell repertoires in COVID-19. Profiled with immunoSEQ multiplex PCR; TCRdb holds only in-frame clones, not every one. This sample carries hundreds of thousands of clones, about 82% of them seen once, and the ten largest clones take around 10%. Material for sequencing was PBMCs or T cells enriched from blood (not recorded which). The receptors shown here come from a woman between 50 and 59 years old with acute COVID-19.

The V gene is TRBV6-5, the J gene TRBJ2-3; 8 positions match TRBD2. Trimming cost V 8 bases and J 3 bases; bases outside gene matches: 7. Germline assignment: CDR1 MNHEY and CDR2 SVGAGI. The CDR3 has 14 amino acids. CDR3 protein: CASSTRGGTDTQYF. The CDR3 DNA reads as TGTGCCAGCTCCACCCGGGGGGGAACAGATACGCAGTATTTT.

The chain uses TRBV4-2 and TRBJ2-2, with TRBD2 matching 12 bases. Trimming cost V 3 bases and J 1 base; bases outside gene matches: 12. Germline values: CDR1 LGHNA, CDR2 YNFKEQ. This CDR3 is built from 20 residues. The CDR3 DNA reads TGTGCCAGCAGCCATCCAATAACTAGCGGGGGGACGAGGAACACCGGGGAGCTGTTTTTT. This translates into CASSHPITSGGTRNTGELFF.

The chain carries TRBV6-2 or TRBV6-3 and TRBJ1-2, with a tentative D call TRBD1 (5 bases). The CDR3 length is 16 residues. Germline V CDR1 and CDR2: MNHEY, SVGEGT. Trimming took off 6 bases at V and 1 base at J, with 18 bases between the two ends. The CDR3 bases are TGTGCCAGCAGCAAAGGTAGACAGAACGTTAACTATGGCTACACCTTC. Amino acids: CASSKGRQNVNYGYTF.

This rearrangement joins TRBV6-5 to TRBJ1-5; D call uncertain. Deletions cut 5 bases from V and 1 base from J, with 12 bases between. CDR3 size: 15 residues. Germline CDR1 reads MNHEY; CDR2 reads SVGAGI. In nucleotides, the CDR3 is TGTGCCAGCAGTCCGTCGAGGAGAAGCAATCAGCCCCAGCATTTT. Protein product: CASSPSRRSNQPQHF.

The chain is built from TRBV6-4 and TRBJ1-1; TRBD1 matches 7 bases. Germline CDR1 and CDR2: MRHNA and SNTAGT. This CDR3 contains 14 residues. Trimming cost V 5 bases and J 7 bases; bases outside gene matches: 10. The CDR3 loop is CASSPDREGGEAFF. Here the CDR3 DNA reads TGTGCCAGCAGTCCCGACAGGGAAGGTGGTGAAGCTTTCTTT.

The chain is built from TRBV12-5 and TRBJ2-5, with 10 bases lining up with TRBD2. CDR3 size: 14 residues. CDR1 and CDR2 from the germline V gene are LGHNT and FRNRAP. The trim removed 7 bases at V and 8 bases at J, leaving 10 bases unmatched. The CDR3 sequence: CASADLSGGSTQYF. DNA for the CDR3: TGTGCTAGTGCCGATCTTAGCGGGGGGAGTACCCAGTACTTC.

V and J are TRBV5-4 and TRBJ2-7, with D possibly TRBD2 on 5 matching bases. V was pared by 7 bases and J by 6 bases, with 23 bases between. This CDR3 has 15 amino acids. Germline-derived CDR1 and CDR2 are SGHNT and YYREEE (reference sequence). CDR3 coding DNA: TGTGCCAGCTATGAGGGCGGGTCTTTTTTGGGCGAGCAGTACTTC. As protein: CASYEGGSFLGEQYF.

The chain is built from TRBV10-3 and TRBJ1-2; D uncertain. V was shortened by 0 bases and J by 0 bases, with 11 bases between the two germline ends. The CDR3 spans 16 residues. Germline V CDR1 and CDR2: ENHRY, SYGVKD. CDR3 DNA: TGTGCCATCAGTGAGTCGATGGTACTAACTAACTATGGCTACACCTTC. The encoded protein is CAISESMVLTNYGYTF.

The J gene is TRBJ1-1, the V gene TRBV20-1; D remains unclear. The CDR3 runs 13 residues. Per germline, CDR1 DFQATT and CDR2 SNEGSKA (reference sequence). Trimming cost V 3 bases and J 0 bases, with 8 bases left between them. DNA for the CDR3: TGCAGTGCTAGTTTTCCCTTGAACACTGAAGCTTTCTTT. This gives the protein CSASFPLNTEAFF.

The CDR3 nucleotides are TGTGCCTGGAGTGTCGGTGCCACAGATACGCAGTATTTT. Translated: CAWSVGATDTQYF. V usage is TRBV30 and J usage is TRBJ2-3; D not certain. CDR1 is GTSNPN, CDR2 SVGIG, per germline (reference sequence). This CDR3 has 13 amino acids. V was clipped by 0 bases and J by 2 bases, with 6 bases between them.

The rearrangement uses TRBV18 and TRBJ1-4; 8 bases match TRBD1. Trimming cost V 3 bases and J 6 bases; bases outside gene matches: 3. The germline gives CDR1 KGHSH, CDR2 LQKENI. This CDR3 spans 14 amino acids. The chain's CDR3 is CASSPDRGHEKLFF. CDR3 in DNA: TGTGCCAGCTCACCCGACAGGGGTCATGAAAAACTGTTTTTT.

The V and J genes are TRBV9 and TRBJ1-1; D call uncertain. This CDR3 has 15 residues. The germline V and J ends were trimmed by 3 bases and 2 bases, with 14 bases remaining between them. Germline V CDR1 and CDR2: SGDLS, YYNGEE. CDR3 bases: TGTGCCAGCAGCGCAGCCGCCCGGGGTAACACTGAAGCTTTCTTT. It encodes CASSAAARGNTEAFF. The whole variable domain, filled in from reference TRBV9 and TRBJ1-1, reads DSGVTQTPKHLITATGQRVTLRCSPRSGDLSVYWYQQSLDQGLQFLIQYYNGEERAKGNILERFSAQQFPDLHSELNLSSLELGDSALYFCASSAAARGNTEAFFGQGTRLTVV.

The V call is TRBV18, the J call TRBJ1-2; no clear D gene. V gave up 2 bases and J gave up 6 bases, with 7 bases separating them. Germline values: CDR1 KGHSH, CDR2 LQKENI. The CDR3 length is 12 residues. The CDR3 DNA follows: TGTGCCAGCTCACCATCGAGCGATGGCTACACCTTC. Encoded protein: CASSPSSDGYTF.

This clone was observed a handful of times. The chain has TRBV19 and TRBJ2-7, with 7 bases identical to TRBD1. Looked up from germline, CDR1 is LNHDA and CDR2 is SQIVND (reference sequence). This CDR3 is built from 15 residues. Losses at the gene ends were 3 bases for V and 3 bases for J; bases not matched to a gene: 8. The CDR3 sequence: CASSIAGTADYEQYF. Here the CDR3 DNA reads TGTGCCAGTAGTATCGCCGGGACAGCCGACTACGAGCAGTACTTC.

The chain uses TRBV2 and TRBJ2-3; 8 nucleotides line up with TRBD2. The germline CDR1 and CDR2 sequences are SNHLY and FYNNEI. With 4 bases clipped from V and 2 bases from J, the junction kept 8 bases outside the gene matches. The CDR3 has 16 residues. The CDR3 protein is CASSVLRGAVTDTQYF. CDR3 DNA: TGTGCCAGCAGTGTATTGCGGGGGGCCGTCACAGATACGCAGTATTTT. The complete variable domain, with remaining parts taken from reference TRBV2 and TRBJ2-3, reads EPEVTQTPSHQVTQMGQEVILRCVPISNHLYFYWYRQILGQKVEFLVSFYNNEISEKSEIFDDQFSVERPDGSNFTLKIRSTKLEDSAMYFCASSVLRGAVTDTQYFGPGTRLTVL.

This sequence joins TRBV20-1 and TRBJ1-1, with D possibly matching TRBD1 (5 bases). This CDR3 comprises 11 residues. With 4 bases removed from V and 6 bases from J, the gap between germline ends came to 9 bases. The germline CDR1 and CDR2 sequences are DFQATT and SNEGSKA (reference sequence). The CDR3 DNA reads as TGCAGTGCTATTGCGGGGCCTGAAGCTTTCTTT. It yields the protein CSAIAGPEAFF.

The gene calls are TRBV6-5 and TRBJ2-3; TRBD1 matches at 7 bases. The CDR3 loop spans 14 amino acids. Germline trimming cut 6 bases from V and 2 bases from J; bases unmatched to any gene: 5. Germline CDR1 and CDR2: MNHEY and SVGAGI. CDR3 in DNA: TGTGCCAGCAGACAGGGGCGCTTCACAGATACGCAGTATTTT. Translating gives CASRQGRFTDTQYF.

The chain uses TRBV6-2 or TRBV6-3 and TRBJ2-2; D perhaps matches TRBD1 (6 bases). V was pared by 6 bases and J by 6 bases, with 11 bases between. This CDR3 is 13 amino acids long. Germline V gene data show CDR1 as MNHEY and CDR2 as SVGEGT. The CDR3 DNA sequence: TGTGCCAGCAGCCCCAGGGGATCCGGGGAGCTGTTTTTT. Amino acid sequence: CASSPRGSGELFF.

The V call is TRBV9, the J call TRBJ2-7; TRBD1 matches at 11 bases. Germline V gives CDR1 SGDLS, CDR2 YYNGEE. The CDR3 spans 15 residues. V dropped 5 bases and J dropped 3; count of bases not matched to a gene: 7. CDR3 protein: CASSEAGTGGYEQYF. As DNA, the CDR3 is TGTGCCAGCAGTGAGGCCGGGACAGGGGGCTACGAGCAGTACTTC.

The rearrangement links TRBV11-2 to TRBJ1-4, with TRBD1 as a possible D gene (5 bases). There are 17 residues in the CDR3. Trimming took 2 bases from V and 2 from J, leaving 15 bases between them. Germline V CDR1 and CDR2: SGHAT, FQNNGV. DNA of the CDR3: TGTGCCAGCAGCTTACCCCCCCTCGGGGGTACTAATGAAAAACTGTTTTTT. It yields the protein CASSLPPLGGTNEKLFF.